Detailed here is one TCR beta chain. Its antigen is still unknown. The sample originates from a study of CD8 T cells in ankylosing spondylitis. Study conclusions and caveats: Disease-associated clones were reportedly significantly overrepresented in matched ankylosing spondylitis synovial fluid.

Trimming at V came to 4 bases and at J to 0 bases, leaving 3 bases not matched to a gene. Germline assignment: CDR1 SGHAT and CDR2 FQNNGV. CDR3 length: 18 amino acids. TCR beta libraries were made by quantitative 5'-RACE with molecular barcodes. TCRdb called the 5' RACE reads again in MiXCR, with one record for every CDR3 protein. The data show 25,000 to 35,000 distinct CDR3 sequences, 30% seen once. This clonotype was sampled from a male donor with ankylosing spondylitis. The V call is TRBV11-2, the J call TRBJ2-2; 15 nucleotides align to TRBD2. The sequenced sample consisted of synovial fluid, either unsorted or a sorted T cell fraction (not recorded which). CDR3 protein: CASSSGTSGRSNTGELFF. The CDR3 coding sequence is TGTGCCAGCAGCTCCGGGACTAGCGGGAGGTCGAACACCGGGGAGCTGTTTTTT.